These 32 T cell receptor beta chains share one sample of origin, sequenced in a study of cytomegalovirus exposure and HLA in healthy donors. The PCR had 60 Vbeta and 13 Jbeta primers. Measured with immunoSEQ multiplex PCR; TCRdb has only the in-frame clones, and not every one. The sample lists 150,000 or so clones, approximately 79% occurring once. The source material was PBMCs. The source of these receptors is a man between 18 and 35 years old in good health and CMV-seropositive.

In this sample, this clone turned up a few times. This CDR3 is CASTPKGITYEQYF. The CDR3 coding sequence is TGTGCCAGTACCCCGAAGGGGATTACCTACGAGCAGTACTTC. The V call is TRBV19, the J call TRBJ2-7; a weak D match, TRBD1 (5 bases). Germline lookup yields CDR1 LNHDA and CDR2 SQIVND (reference sequence). The length of the CDR3 is 14 residues. The V end was cut by 7 bases, the J end by 2 bases, with 15 bases between.

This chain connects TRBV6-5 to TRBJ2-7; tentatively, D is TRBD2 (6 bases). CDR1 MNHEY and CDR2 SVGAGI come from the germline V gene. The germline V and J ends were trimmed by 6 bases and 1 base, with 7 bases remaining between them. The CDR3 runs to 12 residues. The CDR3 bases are TGTGCCAGCAGAGGACTATCCTACGAGCAGTACTTC. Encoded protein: CASRGLSYEQYF.

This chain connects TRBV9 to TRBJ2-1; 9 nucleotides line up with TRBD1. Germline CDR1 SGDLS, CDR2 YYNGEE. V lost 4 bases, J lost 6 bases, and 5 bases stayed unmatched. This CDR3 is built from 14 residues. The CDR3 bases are TGTGCCAGCAGCTCTCGGACAGGGGTCAATGAGCAGTTCTTC. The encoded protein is CASSSRTGVNEQFF.

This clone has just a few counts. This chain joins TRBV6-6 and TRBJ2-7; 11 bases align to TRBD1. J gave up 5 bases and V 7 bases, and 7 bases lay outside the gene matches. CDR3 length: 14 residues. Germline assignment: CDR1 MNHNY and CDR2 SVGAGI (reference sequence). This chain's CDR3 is CASKGDRGSDEQYF. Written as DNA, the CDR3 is TGTGCCAGCAAGGGGGACAGGGGGTCCGACGAGCAGTACTTC.

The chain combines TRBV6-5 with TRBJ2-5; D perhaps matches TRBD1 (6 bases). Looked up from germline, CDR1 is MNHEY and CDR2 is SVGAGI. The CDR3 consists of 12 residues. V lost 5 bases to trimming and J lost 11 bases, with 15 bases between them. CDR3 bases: TGTGCCAGCAGTAACCGACAGGCCTCACAGTACTTC. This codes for CASSNRQASQYF.

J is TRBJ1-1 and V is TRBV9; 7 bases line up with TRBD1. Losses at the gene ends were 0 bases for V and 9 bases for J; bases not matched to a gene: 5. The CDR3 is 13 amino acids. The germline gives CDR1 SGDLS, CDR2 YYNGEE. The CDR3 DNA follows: TGTGCCAGCAGCGTAGAGGGGGCGACGAAAGCTTTCTTT. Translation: CASSVEGATKAFF.

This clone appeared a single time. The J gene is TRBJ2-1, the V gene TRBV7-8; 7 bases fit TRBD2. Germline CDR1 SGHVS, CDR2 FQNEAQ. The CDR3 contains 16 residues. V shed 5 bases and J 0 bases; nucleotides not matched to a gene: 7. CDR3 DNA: TGTGCCAGCAGCGCCTCGCTAGCGGACTCCTACAATGAGCAGTTCTTC. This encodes CASSASLADSYNEQFF.

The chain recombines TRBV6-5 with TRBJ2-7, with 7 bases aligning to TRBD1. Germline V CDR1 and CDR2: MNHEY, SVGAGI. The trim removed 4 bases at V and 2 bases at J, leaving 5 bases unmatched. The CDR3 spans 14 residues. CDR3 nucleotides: TGTGCCAGCAGTTGGTACAGGGGTCCCTACGAGCAGTACTTC. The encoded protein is CASSWYRGPYEQYF.

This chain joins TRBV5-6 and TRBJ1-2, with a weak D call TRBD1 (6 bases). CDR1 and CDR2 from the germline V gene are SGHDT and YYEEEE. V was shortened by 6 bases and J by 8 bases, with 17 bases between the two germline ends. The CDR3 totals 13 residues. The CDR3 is CASTILQGTGYTF. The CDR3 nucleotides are TGTGCCAGCACCATACTACAGGGCACGGGCTACACCTTC.

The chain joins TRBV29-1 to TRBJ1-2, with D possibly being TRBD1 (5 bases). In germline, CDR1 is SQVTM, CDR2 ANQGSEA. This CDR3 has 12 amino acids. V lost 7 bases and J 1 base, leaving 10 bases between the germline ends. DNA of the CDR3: TGCAGCGGCTACAGGAATAACTATGGCTACACCTTC. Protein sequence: CSGYRNNYGYTF.

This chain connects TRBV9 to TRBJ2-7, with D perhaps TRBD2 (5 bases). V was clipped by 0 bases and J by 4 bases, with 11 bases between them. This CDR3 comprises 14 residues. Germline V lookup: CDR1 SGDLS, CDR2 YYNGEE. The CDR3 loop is CASSVGLAVYEQYF. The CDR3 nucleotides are TGTGCCAGCAGCGTAGGGCTAGCCGTGTACGAGCAGTACTTC.

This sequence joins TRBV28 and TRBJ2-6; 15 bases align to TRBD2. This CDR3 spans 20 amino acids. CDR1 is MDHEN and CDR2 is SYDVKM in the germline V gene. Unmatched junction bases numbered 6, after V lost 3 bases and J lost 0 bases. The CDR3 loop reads CASSFWTSGGDFSGANVLTF. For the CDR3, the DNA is TGTGCCAGCAGTTTCTGGACTAGCGGGGGGGACTTCTCTGGGGCCAACGTCCTGACTTTC.

Written as DNA, the CDR3 is TGTGCCAGCAGTTCCACTAGCACAGATACGCAGTATTTT. It is translated as CASSSTSTDTQYF. The V gene is TRBV27, the J gene TRBJ2-3; D unresolved. The germline V gene encodes CDR1 MNHEY and CDR2 SMNVEV (reference sequence). The V end lost 4 bases, the J end lost 0 bases, and 5 bases lay between the germline ends. This CDR3 comprises 13 residues.

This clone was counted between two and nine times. The CDR3 is CSVEGSGGTDTQYF. For the CDR3, the DNA is TGCAGCGTTGAGGGTTCAGGGGGCACAGATACGCAGTATTTT. V and J are TRBV29-1 and TRBJ2-3; TRBD1 is a possible D gene (6 bases). The CDR3 extends over 14 amino acids. Germline CDR1 and CDR2: SQVTM and ANQGSEA. Trimming took 3 bases from V and 1 from J, leaving 11 bases between them.

CDR3 in DNA: TGTGCCAGTAGTGATTACAGGGGGGAGACCCAGTACTTC. The encoded protein is CASSDYRGETQYF. The chain combines TRBV19 with TRBJ2-5, with TRBD1 matching over 8 bases. The ends lost 5 bases at V and 5 bases at J; junction bases unmatched: 4. This CDR3 has 13 residues. Germline V gene lookup returns CDR1 LNHDA and CDR2 SQIVND (reference sequence).

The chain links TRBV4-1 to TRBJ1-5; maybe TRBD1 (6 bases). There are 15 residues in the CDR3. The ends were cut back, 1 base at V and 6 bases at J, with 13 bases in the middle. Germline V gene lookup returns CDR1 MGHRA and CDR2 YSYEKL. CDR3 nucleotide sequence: TGCGCCAGCAGCCAAGGAGGGGGGGGAGGTCAGCCCCAGCATTTT. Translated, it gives CASSQGGGGGQPQHF.

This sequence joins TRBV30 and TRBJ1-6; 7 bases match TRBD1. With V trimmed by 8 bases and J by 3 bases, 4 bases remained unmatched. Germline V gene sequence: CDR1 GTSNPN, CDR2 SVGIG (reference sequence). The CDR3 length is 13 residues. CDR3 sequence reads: CAGRDSYNSPLHF. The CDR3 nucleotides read TGTGCCGGTCGGGACAGCTATAATTCACCCCTCCACTTT.

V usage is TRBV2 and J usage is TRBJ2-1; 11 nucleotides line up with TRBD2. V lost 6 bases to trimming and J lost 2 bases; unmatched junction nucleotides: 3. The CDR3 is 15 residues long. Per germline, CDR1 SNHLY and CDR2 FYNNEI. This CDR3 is CASRSSGGPYNEQFF. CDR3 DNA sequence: TGTGCCAGCAGATCTAGCGGGGGGCCCTACAATGAGCAGTTCTTC.

The chain's CDR3 is CASSVGGANYGYTF. Written as DNA, the CDR3 is TGTGCCAGCAGCGTAGGCGGAGCTAACTATGGCTACACCTTC. The gene calls are TRBV9 and TRBJ1-2; D not resolved. With 0 bases removed from V and 0 bases from J, the gap between germline ends came to 6 bases. Per germline, CDR1 SGDLS and CDR2 YYNGEE. CDR3 length equals 14 residues.

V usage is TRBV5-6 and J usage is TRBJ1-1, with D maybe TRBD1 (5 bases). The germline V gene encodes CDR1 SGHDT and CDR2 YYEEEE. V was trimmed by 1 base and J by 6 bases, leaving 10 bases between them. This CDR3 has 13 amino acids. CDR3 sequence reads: CASSLWGGAEAFF. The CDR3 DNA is TGTGCCAGCAGCTTGTGGGGGGGGGCTGAAGCTTTCTTT.

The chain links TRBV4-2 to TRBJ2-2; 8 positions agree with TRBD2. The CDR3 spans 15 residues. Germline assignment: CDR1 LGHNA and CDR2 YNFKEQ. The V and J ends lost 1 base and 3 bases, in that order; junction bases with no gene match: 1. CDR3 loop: CASSQGLAYTGELFF. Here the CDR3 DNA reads TGTGCCAGCAGCCAAGGACTAGCGTACACCGGGGAGCTGTTTTTT.

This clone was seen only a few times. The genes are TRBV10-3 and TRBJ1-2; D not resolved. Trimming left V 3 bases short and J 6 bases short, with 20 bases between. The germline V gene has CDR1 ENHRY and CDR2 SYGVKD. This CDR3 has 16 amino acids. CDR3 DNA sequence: TGTGCCATCAGTGACCCCGGGAAGGTCAAAGGAGATGGCTACACCTTC. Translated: CAISDPGKVKGDGYTF.

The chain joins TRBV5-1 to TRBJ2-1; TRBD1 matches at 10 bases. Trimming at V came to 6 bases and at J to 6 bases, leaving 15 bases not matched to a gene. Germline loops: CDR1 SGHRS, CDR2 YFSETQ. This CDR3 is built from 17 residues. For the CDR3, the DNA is TGCGCCAGCACCTTCTCAACCGGGACAGGGGCGGCCAATGAGCAGTTCTTC. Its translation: CASTFSTGTGAANEQFF.

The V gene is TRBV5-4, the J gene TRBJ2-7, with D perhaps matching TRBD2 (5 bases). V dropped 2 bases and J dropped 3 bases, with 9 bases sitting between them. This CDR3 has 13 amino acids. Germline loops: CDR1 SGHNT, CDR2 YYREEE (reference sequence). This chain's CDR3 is CASSFIGNYEQYF. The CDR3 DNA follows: TGTGCCAGCAGCTTCATCGGGAACTACGAGCAGTACTTC. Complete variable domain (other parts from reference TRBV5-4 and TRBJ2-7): ETGVTQSPTHLIKTRGQQVTLRCSSQSGHNTVSWYQQALGQGPQFIFQYYREEENGRGNFPPRFSGLQFPNYSSELNVNALELDDSALYLCASSFIGNYEQYFGPGTRLTVT.

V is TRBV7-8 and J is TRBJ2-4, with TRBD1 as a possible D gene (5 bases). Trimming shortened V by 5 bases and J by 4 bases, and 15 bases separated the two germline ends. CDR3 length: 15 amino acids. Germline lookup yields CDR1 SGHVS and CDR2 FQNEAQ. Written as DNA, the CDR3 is TGTGCCAGCAGCACCCGGTTGGGGCCGAAAAACATTCAGTACTTC. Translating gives CASSTRLGPKNIQYF.

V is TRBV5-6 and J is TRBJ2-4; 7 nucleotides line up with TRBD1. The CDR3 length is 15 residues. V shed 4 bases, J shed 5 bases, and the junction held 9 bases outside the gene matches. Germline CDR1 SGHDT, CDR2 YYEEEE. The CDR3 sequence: CASSTPGGFENIQYF. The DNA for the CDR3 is TGTGCCAGCAGCACCCCAGGGGGTTTTGAAAACATTCAGTACTTC.

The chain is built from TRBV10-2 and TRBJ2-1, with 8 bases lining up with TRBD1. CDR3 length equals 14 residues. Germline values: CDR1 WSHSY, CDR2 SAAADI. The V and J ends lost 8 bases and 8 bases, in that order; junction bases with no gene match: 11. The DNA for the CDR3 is TGCGCCAGCGGGCGGGCAGGGGGCTTGGATGAGCAGTTCTTC. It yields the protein CASGRAGGLDEQFF.

CDR3 DNA sequence: TGTGCCAGCAGTGAGGACAGCAACACTGAAGCTTTCTTT. It is translated as CASSEDSNTEAFF. The chain carries TRBV2 and TRBJ1-1; tentatively, D is TRBD1 (6 bases). Trimming pared 3 bases from V and 2 bases from J, leaving 7 bases between. The germline gives CDR1 SNHLY, CDR2 FYNNEI. The CDR3 loop spans 13 amino acids.

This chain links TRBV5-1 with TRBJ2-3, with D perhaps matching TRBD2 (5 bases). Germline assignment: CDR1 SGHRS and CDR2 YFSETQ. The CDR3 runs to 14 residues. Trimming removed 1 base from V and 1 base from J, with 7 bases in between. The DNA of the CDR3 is TGCGCCAGCAGCTTGAACGGGGGCACAGATACGCAGTATTTT. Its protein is CASSLNGGTDTQYF.

This CDR3 is CASSQDTGREGPTETQYF. The DNA of the CDR3 is TGCGCCAGCAGCCAAGATACAGGGCGGGAGGGCCCCACCGAGACCCAGTACTTC. The chain employs TRBV4-3 and TRBJ2-5; 9 nucleotides align to TRBD2. The CDR3 runs to 18 residues. Germline V lookup: CDR1 LGHNA, CDR2 YSLEER. V dropped 0 bases and J dropped 5; count of bases not matched to a gene: 13.

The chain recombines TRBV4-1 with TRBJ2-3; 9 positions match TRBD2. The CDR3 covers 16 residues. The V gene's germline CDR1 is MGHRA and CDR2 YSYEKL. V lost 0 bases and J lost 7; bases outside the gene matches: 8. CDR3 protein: CASSQDPAGGPYTQYF. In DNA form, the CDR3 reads TGCGCCAGCAGCCAAGATCCCGCGGGGGGGCCTTATACGCAGTATTTT.

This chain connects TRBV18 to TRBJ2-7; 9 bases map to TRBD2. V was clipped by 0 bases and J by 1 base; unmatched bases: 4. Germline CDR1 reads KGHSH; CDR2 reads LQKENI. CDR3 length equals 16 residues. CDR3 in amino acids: CASSPPGLAGSYEQYF. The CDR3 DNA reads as TGTGCCAGCTCACCACCGGGACTAGCAGGTTCCTACGAGCAGTACTTC.